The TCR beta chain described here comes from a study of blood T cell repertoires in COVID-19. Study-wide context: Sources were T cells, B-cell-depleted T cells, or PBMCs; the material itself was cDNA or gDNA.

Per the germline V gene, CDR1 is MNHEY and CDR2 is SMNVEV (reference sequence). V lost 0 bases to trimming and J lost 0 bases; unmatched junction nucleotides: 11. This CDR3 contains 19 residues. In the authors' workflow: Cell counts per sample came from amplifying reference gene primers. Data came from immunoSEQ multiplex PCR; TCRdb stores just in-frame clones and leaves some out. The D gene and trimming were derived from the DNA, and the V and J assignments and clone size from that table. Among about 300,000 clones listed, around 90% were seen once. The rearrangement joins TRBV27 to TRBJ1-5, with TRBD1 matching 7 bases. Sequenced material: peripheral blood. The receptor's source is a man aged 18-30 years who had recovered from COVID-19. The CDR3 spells CASSLSMDRRFDSNQPQHF. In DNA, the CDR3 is TGTGCCAGCAGTTTATCCATGGACAGGCGATTCGATAGCAATCAGCCCCAGCATTTT.